This entry describes one T cell receptor (beta chain). Patients in Seattle were enrolled during active infection, then followed longitudinally. The data belong to a study of blood T cell repertoires in COVID-19. At the level of the study: PBMCs, B-cell-depleted T cells, or T cells provided the cDNA or gDNA that made up the material.

V lost 3 bases and J lost 7; bases outside the gene matches: 4. CDR1 KGHSH and CDR2 LQKENI come from the germline V gene. The CDR3 totals 13 residues. Here immunoSEQ multiplex PCR was the method, and the copy in TCRdb shows in-frame clones only, minus some. The data show 200,000 to 300,000 clones, 81% seen once. Sequencing used peripheral blood. The chain uses TRBV18 and TRBJ2-7, with 9 nucleotides matching TRBD1. The sequence came from an elderly woman with COVID-19, enrolled during active disease. The DNA of the CDR3 is TGTGCCAGCTCACCGGGACAGGGCCAGGAGCAGTACTTC. Its translation: CASSPGQGQEQYF.